A single sample gave rise to the 21 T cell receptor beta chains below, sequenced in a study of CD8 T cells in ankylosing spondylitis. TCRdb recomputed calls from the 5' RACE reads with MiXCR, one row per CDR3 protein. The data contain roughly 300,000 distinct CDR3 sequences, roughly 8% of them singletons. No antigen has been assigned to these receptors. Findings and caveats of the study: A motif of under 10 highly homologous TCR beta variants was seen as apparently characteristic of ankylosing spondylitis blood.

What was sequenced was blood, either unsorted or a sorted T cell fraction (not recorded which). The receptors derive from a male donor with ankylosing spondylitis.

This clonotype was seen a few times. This CDR3 reads CASSQLTRTRSYEQYF. The CDR3, as DNA: TGCGCCAGCAGCCAACTTACTAGAACCCGCTCCTACGAGCAGTACTTC. J is TRBJ2-7 and V is TRBV4-1; a weak D match, TRBD2 (5 bases). The CDR3 is 16 residues long. The V gene's germline CDR1 is MGHRA and CDR2 YSYEKL. Trimming cost V 2 bases and J 0 bases, with 14 bases left between them.

This clonotype was seen repeatedly, ten times or more. The chain combines TRBV21-1 with TRBJ1-6. TRBV21-1 is shown as a pseudogene. The length of the CDR3 is 16 residues. CDR3 nucleotides: TGTGCCAGCAGCAAAGCCCCCAGCTCCTATAATTCACCCCTCCACTTT. This sequence encodes CASSKAPSSYNSPLHF.

This clonotype was detected ten times or more. The chain is built from TRBV7-2 and TRBJ2-7; D not resolved. V lost 3 bases and J 0 bases, leaving 6 bases between the germline ends. CDR3 length: 13 residues. Germline V lookup: CDR1 SGHTA, CDR2 FQGNSA. The CDR3 DNA reads TGTGCCAGCAGCTTTCAAACCTCCTACGAGCAGTACTTC. Amino acid sequence: CASSFQTSYEQYF. Looking up the rest from reference TRBV7-2 and TRBJ2-7 gives the full variable domain: GAGVSQSPSNKVTEKGKDVELRCDPISGHTALYWYRQSLGQGLEFLIYFQGNSAPDKSGLPSDRFSAERTGGSVSTLTIQRTQQEDSAVYLCASSFQTSYEQYFGPGTRLTVT.

This clonotype came up a few times. The rearrangement uses TRBV7-2 and TRBJ2-5, with 8 bases aligning to TRBD1. Germline V gene lookup returns CDR1 SGHTA and CDR2 FQGNSA. The V and J ends lost 4 bases and 4 bases, in that order; junction bases with no gene match: 8. This CDR3 has 15 amino acids. In nucleotides, the CDR3 is TGTGCCAGCAGCTCAGCCGGGACAGGCGGAGAGACCCAGTACTTC. It is translated as CASSSAGTGGETQYF. The variable domain in full, completed from reference TRBV7-2 and TRBJ2-5, reads GAGVSQSPSNKVTEKGKDVELRCDPISGHTALYWYRQSLGQGLEFLIYFQGNSAPDKSGLPSDRFSAERTGGSVSTLTIQRTQQEDSAVYLCASSSAGTGGETQYFGPGTRLLVL.

This chain connects TRBV7-6 to TRBJ2-1, with 8 positions matching TRBD1. Germline values: CDR1 SGHVS, CDR2 FNYEAQ. V lost 2 bases and J lost 9; bases outside the gene matches: 12. The CDR3 spans 16 residues. The CDR3 bases are TGTGCCAGCAGCTTACTTCGGACAGGGTCGATGAGTGAGCAGTTCTTC. Amino acids: CASSLLRTGSMSEQFF.

This chain uses TRBV11-2 with TRBJ2-3; no clear D. The CDR3 extends over 16 amino acids. Trimming stripped 5 bases from V and 0 bases from J, with 15 bases between. Germline V gives CDR1 SGHAT, CDR2 FQNNGV. For the CDR3, the DNA is TGTGCCAGCAGCGGCCCCCTCGGAGTGAGCACAGATACGCAGTATTTT. It encodes CASSGPLGVSTDTQYF.

V gene TRBV5-1 combines with J gene TRBJ2-3; 13 bases are shared with TRBD2. The CDR3 runs 14 residues. V gave up 3 bases and J gave up 6 bases; unmatched junction bases: 1. The V gene's germline CDR1 is SGHRS and CDR2 YFSETQ. CDR3 residues: CASSWTSGSDTQYF. The DNA for the CDR3 is TGCGCCAGCAGCTGGACTAGCGGGAGTGATACGCAGTATTTT.

The chain is built from TRBV27 and TRBJ2-7, with D perhaps TRBD2 (6 bases). The V gene's germline CDR1 is MNHEY and CDR2 SMNVEV (reference sequence). Between the trimmed V and J ends, which lost 3 bases and 4 bases, there was a span of 13 bases. CDR3 size: 14 residues. The CDR3 nucleotides are TGTGCCAGCAGTTTGCCGGGACTCCTTTACGAGCAGTACTTC. Its translation: CASSLPGLLYEQYF.

The J gene is TRBJ1-2, the V gene TRBV7-2; D call uncertain. The CDR3 sequence is 14 residues long. V gave up 3 bases and J gave up 8 bases, with 16 bases separating them. Germline V lookup: CDR1 SGHTA, CDR2 FQGNSA. The CDR3 DNA reads TGTGCCAGCAGCTTCACGGAAAGAAGGAACGGCTACACCTTC. It encodes CASSFTERRNGYTF.

The V gene is TRBV5-1, the J gene TRBJ2-3, with D hard to call. Per germline, CDR1 SGHRS and CDR2 YFSETQ. The CDR3 is made up of 17 amino acids. Trimming removed 4 bases at V and 4 bases at J, with 22 bases between. Here the CDR3 reads CASSPGRSGEVPDTQYF. CDR3 coding DNA: TGCGCCAGCAGCCCCGGTAGGTCCGGTGAGGTCCCAGATACGCAGTATTTT.

The CDR3: CASSRFTGELFF. Here the CDR3 DNA reads TGTGCCAGCAGTCGATTCACCGGGGAGCTGTTTTTT. The rearrangement links TRBV12-3 or TRBV12-4 to TRBJ2-2, with D hard to call. The CDR3 length is 12 residues. Deletions cut 5 bases from V and 4 bases from J, with 5 bases between.

This clonotype was observed at least ten times. This CDR3 is CAVGTRTTYEQYF. Written as DNA, the CDR3 is TGTGCCGTCGGAACTAGGACGACATACGAGCAGTACTTC. This chain connects TRBV28 to TRBJ2-7, with D tentatively TRBD2 (5 bases). This CDR3 is 13 amino acids long. V shed 11 bases and J shed 4 bases, with 18 bases lying between them. Per germline, CDR1 MDHEN and CDR2 SYDVKM.

This clonotype was seen at least ten times. The rearrangement uses TRBV29-1 and TRBJ2-7; 10 bases agree with TRBD1. The CDR3 loop spans 17 amino acids. Losses at the gene ends were 3 bases for V and 3 bases for J; bases not matched to a gene: 14. Germline CDR1 SQVTM, CDR2 ANQGSEA. The CDR3 DNA is TGCAGCGTTGATGGGGACCATGGGACAGGGGTCAACTACGAGCAGTACTTC. Translation: CSVDGDHGTGVNYEQYF.

This clonotype was seen repeatedly, ten times or more. The J gene is TRBJ1-1, the V gene TRBV5-1; no reliable D call. The V end was cut by 1 base, the J end by 1 base, with 11 bases between. Looked up from germline, CDR1 is SGHRS and CDR2 is YFSETQ. The CDR3 runs to 15 residues. The CDR3 nucleotides read TGCGCCAGCAGCTTGAGTGTTGGTCAGAACACTGAAGCTTTCTTT. Amino acids: CASSLSVGQNTEAFF.

This chain links TRBV5-1 with TRBJ2-7, with TRBD2 matching over 9 bases. V lost 0 bases, J lost 3 bases, and 16 bases stayed unmatched. Germline assignment: CDR1 SGHRS and CDR2 YFSETQ. The CDR3 runs 19 residues. This CDR3 reads CASSLDIRSSGTDFYEQYF. For the CDR3, the DNA is TGCGCCAGCAGCTTGGATATTAGGTCTAGCGGGACCGACTTCTACGAGCAGTACTTC.

This clonotype was counted only a few times. The gene calls are TRBV11-1 and TRBJ1-2; D gene ambiguous. Looked up from germline, CDR1 is SGHAT and CDR2 is FQDESV (reference sequence). V was cut by 4 bases and J by 8 bases, with 8 bases left in between. There are 11 residues in the CDR3. In DNA form, the CDR3 reads TGTGCCAGCAGCTCGGACCTAGGCTACACCTTC. Protein: CASSSDLGYTF.

In its sample, this clonotype was seen a few times. The V and J genes are TRBV7-2 and TRBJ2-5; possible D gene TRBD1, 6 bases. The V gene's germline CDR1 is SGHTA and CDR2 FQGNSA. CDR3 length equals 14 residues. Trimming took off 4 bases at V and 1 base at J, with 10 bases between the two ends. CDR3 coding DNA: TGTGCCAGCAGCTCAGGACAGATCCAAGAGACCCAGTACTTC. It translates to CASSSGQIQETQYF. Combining the CDR3 with reference TRBV7-2 and TRBJ2-5 gives the whole variable domain GAGVSQSPSNKVTEKGKDVELRCDPISGHTALYWYRQSLGQGLEFLIYFQGNSAPDKSGLPSDRFSAERTGGSVSTLTIQRTQQEDSAVYLCASSSGQIQETQYFGPGTRLLVL.

This clonotype was counted between two and nine times. The V gene is TRBV2, the J gene TRBJ2-1; 7 nucleotides match TRBD2. V trimming: 5 bases; J trimming: 5 bases; junction bases outside the gene matches: 6. Germline lookup yields CDR1 SNHLY and CDR2 FYNNEI. The CDR3 runs to 14 residues. The CDR3 bases are TGTGCCAGCAGTACCCGGGAGGACCACAATGAGCAGTTCTTC. It is translated as CASSTREDHNEQFF.

The J gene is TRBJ1-5, the V gene TRBV2; D may be TRBD1 (6 bases). The CDR3 sequence is 13 residues long. Germline assignment: CDR1 SNHLY and CDR2 FYNNEI. The V end lost 10 bases, the J end lost 6 bases, and 16 bases lay between the germline ends. CDR3 in amino acids: CATHREWGQPQHF. As DNA, the CDR3 is TGTGCCACCCACAGGGAGTGGGGTCAGCCCCAGCATTTT.

This clonotype showed up just a few times. The chain joins TRBV24-1 to TRBJ2-7; D is tentatively TRBD1 or TRBD2 (5 bases each). Germline V gene data show CDR1 as KGHDR and CDR2 as SFDVKD. V was cut by 4 bases and J by 8 bases, with 14 bases left in between. The CDR3 has 13 amino acids. The CDR3 DNA sequence: TGTGCCACCAGTGAAGGACTCGAGGGGAAGCAGTACTTC. Translation: CATSEGLEGKQYF.

In its sample, this clonotype was seen many times. The gene calls are TRBV28 and TRBJ2-1, with a possible D match to TRBD1 (5 bases). V lost 1 base to trimming and J lost 13 bases, with 11 bases between them. The CDR3 totals 12 residues. Germline V gives CDR1 MDHEN, CDR2 SYDVKM. The CDR3 loop reads CASSLYRGRQFF. The CDR3 DNA reads as TGTGCCAGCAGTTTATATAGGGGTAGACAGTTCTTC.